This passage covers 13 T cell receptor beta chains from one sample sequenced in a study of blood T cell repertoires in COVID-19. Sequencing was performed with immunoSEQ multiplex PCR; in TCRdb, only in-frame clones are kept and a portion is missing. Of 650,000 to 800,000 clones in the sample, approximately 90% were seen once. The sequenced material came from peripheral blood. The source is a woman aged 18-35 years with acute or convalescent COVID-19.

This chain links TRBV6-5 with TRBJ2-7; D may be TRBD1 (6 bases). CDR1 and CDR2 (germline): MNHEY, SVGAGI. This CDR3 contains 12 residues. The V end was cut by 8 bases, the J end by 2 bases, with 10 bases between. CDR3 in DNA: TGTGCCAGCCAGGGGAGACCCTACGAGCAGTACTTC. Its protein is CASQGRPYEQYF.

This chain connects TRBV4-3 to TRBJ1-1; D perhaps matches TRBD1 (6 bases). The CDR3 sequence is 14 residues long. V lost 0 bases, J lost 5 bases, and 10 bases lay in between. Per the germline V gene, CDR1 is LGHNA and CDR2 is YSLEER. The CDR3 loop reads CASSQEAGVTEAFF. The CDR3 DNA sequence: TGCGCCAGCAGCCAAGAGGCAGGGGTAACTGAAGCTTTCTTT.

The rearrangement uses TRBV7-8 and TRBJ2-7, with D perhaps matching TRBD2 (6 bases). This CDR3 has 18 residues. The germline V gene encodes CDR1 SGHVS and CDR2 FQNEAQ. Deletions cut 5 bases from V and 6 bases from J, with 29 bases between. The CDR3 sequence is CASSPRDSLEGYYSEQYF. Written as DNA, the CDR3 is TGTGCCAGCAGCCCTCGGGACTCCCTAGAAGGCTACTATTCCGAGCAGTACTTC.

The genes are TRBV7-6 and TRBJ1-2; D uncertain. The ends were cut back, 4 bases at V and 8 bases at J, with 20 bases in the middle. Germline CDR1 SGHVS, CDR2 FNYEAQ. There are 15 residues in the CDR3. The CDR3 region is CASSSRAGIARGYTF. The CDR3 nucleotides read TGTGCCAGCAGCTCAAGAGCGGGGATAGCGAGGGGCTACACCTTC.

This chain joins TRBV5-6 and TRBJ2-7; a possible D gene is TRBD2 (6 bases). CDR1 and CDR2 (germline): SGHDT, YYEEEE. V was cut by 1 base and J by 1 base, with 12 bases left in between. The CDR3 runs 15 residues. The CDR3 DNA is TGTGCCAGCAGCTTGTCCCCAGGAGGGTCCTACGAGCAGTACTTC. Protein: CASSLSPGGSYEQYF.

This clone appeared a few times. The chain couples TRBV9 to TRBJ1-2; 9 nucleotides line up with TRBD1. Germline V lookup: CDR1 SGDLS, CDR2 YYNGEE. This CDR3 contains 13 residues. V trimming: 5 bases; J trimming: 10 bases; junction bases outside the gene matches: 9. Here the CDR3 reads CASRQPGQGFYTF. DNA for the CDR3: TGTGCCAGCAGACAGCCGGGACAGGGTTTCTACACCTTC.

The chain is built from TRBV7-8 and TRBJ1-1; perhaps TRBD1 as D (5 bases). Germline V gene lookup returns CDR1 SGHVS and CDR2 FQNEAQ. Trimming pared 7 bases from V and 4 bases from J, leaving 19 bases between. CDR3 length equals 15 residues. The DNA of the CDR3 is TGTGCCAGCACACCCCCCGGGACGGGGGGCACTGAAGCTTTCTTT. Protein product: CASTPPGTGGTEAFF.

V usage is TRBV5-8 and J usage is TRBJ1-5; no clear D gene. CDR3 length: 14 amino acids. Looked up from germline, CDR1 is SGHTS and CDR2 is YDEGEE. V lost 0 bases and J lost 2, with 6 bases in between. CDR3 bases: TGTGCCAGCAGCTTGGTGGCGGGCAATCAGCCCCAGCATTTT. Translated, it gives CASSLVAGNQPQHF.

This clone has a single count. The chain joins TRBV4-2 to TRBJ1-1, with a possible D match to TRBD1 (5 bases). The CDR3 length is 14 residues. V was shortened by 4 bases and J by 7 bases, with 16 bases between the two germline ends. CDR1 is LGHNA and CDR2 is YNFKEQ in the germline V gene. This CDR3 is CASSRLGGVGEAFF. The CDR3 DNA sequence: TGTGCCAGCAGCCGTCTGGGGGGGGTAGGTGAAGCTTTCTTT.

The chain couples TRBV29-1 to TRBJ2-5, with a weak D call TRBD1 (6 bases). The CDR3 contains 13 residues. In germline, CDR1 is SQVTM, CDR2 ANQGSEA. V was clipped by 4 bases and J by 1 base, with 10 bases between them. CDR3 sequence reads: CSVGNRAQETQYF. CDR3 DNA sequence: TGCAGCGTTGGGAACAGGGCCCAAGAGACCCAGTACTTC.

The rearrangement joins TRBV7-9 to TRBJ2-7; D is possibly TRBD1 (5 bases). V gave up 2 bases and J gave up 3 bases, with 11 bases separating them. The CDR3 has 14 residues. Germline V gives CDR1 SEHNR, CDR2 FQNEAQ (reference sequence). DNA of the CDR3: TGTGCCAGCAGCTTATCGCGACAGATCTACGAGCAGTACTTC. Translation gives CASSLSRQIYEQYF.

The rearrangement links TRBV7-2 to TRBJ1-5; D is undetermined. V was clipped by 3 bases and J by 6 bases, with 15 bases between them. Germline CDR1 SGHTA, CDR2 FQGNSA. CDR3 size: 15 residues. The CDR3 DNA reads as TGTGCCAGCAGCTTGGTAGAGGGATCCGTTCAGCCCCAGCATTTT. Protein: CASSLVEGSVQPQHF. Variable domain in full (rest from reference TRBV7-2 and TRBJ1-5): GAGVSQSPSNKVTEKGKDVELRCDPISGHTALYWYRQSLGQGLEFLIYFQGNSAPDKSGLPSDRFSAERTGGSVSTLTIQRTQQEDSAVYLCASSLVEGSVQPQHFGDGTRLSIL.

This chain uses TRBV6-5 with TRBJ1-4; D perhaps matches TRBD1 (6 bases). CDR3 size: 14 residues. V shed 6 bases and J shed 12 bases, with 20 bases lying between them. Germline CDR1 is MNHEY and CDR2 is SVGAGI. The CDR3 is CASSPRQGMRQLFF. The CDR3 DNA reads as TGTGCCAGCAGCCCACGCCAGGGGATGAGGCAACTGTTTTTT.